This T cell receptor beta chain was obtained from a study of regulatory T cells in long-lasting Graves disease. This clonotype has a count of ten or more. Antigen unknown. Through Arm-PCR of CDR3 regions and iRepertoire HTBI primers, TCR beta libraries were built. TCRdb reprocessed the multiplex PCR reads with MiXCR, giving one entry per CDR3 protein. There are about 620,000 distinct CDR3 sequences in the sample; around 15% occur only once, and under 20% lies in the top ten. Study-level findings and limits: Owing to a sample size that was small, accuracy may have been reduced. What was studied was peripheral blood only, and not thyroid tissue.

V trimming: 0 bases; J trimming: 4 bases; junction bases outside the gene matches: 7. The CDR3 extends over 16 amino acids. Per the germline V gene, CDR1 is LGHDT and CDR2 is YNNKEL (reference sequence). The time point: newly diagnosed GD, antithyroid drugs for less than 3 months. The TCR library was prepared using RNA isolated from PBMCs. A peripheral blood sample, 7 to 9 milliliters in volume, was drawn into EDTA tubes. This sample also belongs to another study, concerning T cells in Graves' hyperthyroidism and ophthalmopathy. That study adds: Each diagnosis drew on symptoms, thyroxine, TRAb, thyroid ultrasound and orbital computed tomography findings.

The sample was peripheral blood mononuclear cells (PBMCs), taken at new diagnosis, from a patient treated with antithyroid drugs. The rearrangement joins TRBV3-1 to TRBJ1-2, with 8 bases fitting TRBD1. This clonotype was obtained from a woman aged 25 to 45 with Graves disease. This CDR3 is CASSQDRAGGFYGYTF. The DNA of the CDR3 is TGTGCCAGCAGCCAAGATCGGGCAGGGGGCTTCTATGGCTACACCTTC.